These 29 T cell receptor beta chains originate from one sample sequenced in a study of T cell responses to AZD1222 COVID-19 vaccine. TCRdb keeps only in-frame clones here, not all; method: immunoSEQ multiplex PCR. The profile covers over 130,000 clones, with less than 95% appearing a single time and roughly 1.2% taken by the ten largest. The source material was peripheral blood, sampled on day 0 of AZD1222 vaccination. All receptors derive from an adult in good health.

The chain couples TRBV19 to TRBJ1-2; D is unresolved. CDR1 and CDR2 from the germline V gene are LNHDA and SQIVND (reference sequence). Trimming removed 4 bases at V and 8 bases at J, with 26 bases between. This CDR3 contains 17 residues. CDR3 bases: TGTGCCAGTAGTAGACCCACTAGGACGGAACGAAACGGAGGCTACACCTTC. This gives the protein CASSRPTRTERNGGYTF.

V and J are TRBV6-5 and TRBJ2-1; D is perhaps TRBD1 (6 bases). The CDR3 has 13 residues. Germline lookup yields CDR1 MNHEY and CDR2 SVGAGI. V shed 5 bases and J shed 6 bases, with 11 bases lying between them. This CDR3 is CASSMHRVNEQFF. The CDR3 DNA sequence: TGTGCCAGCAGTATGCACAGGGTCAATGAGCAGTTCTTC.

The gene calls are TRBV5-4 and TRBJ1-3, with TRBD1 matching 10 bases. V was clipped by 5 bases and J by 4 bases; unmatched bases: 3. The germline V gene encodes CDR1 SGHNT and CDR2 YYREEE (reference sequence). The CDR3 has 14 residues. CDR3 in amino acids: CASRTTGGGNTIYF. The DNA of the CDR3 is TGTGCCAGCAGGACGACAGGGGGCGGAAACACCATATATTTT.

J is TRBJ2-3 and V is TRBV21-1; the DNA was not used to check the table's D call, TRBD1. TRBV21-1 is given as a pseudogene. The CDR3 covers 18 residues. The CDR3 spells CPKELRGSSPPGADTQYF. CDR3 bases: TGTCCCAAAGAATTGAGGGGGTCATCCCCGCCCGGCGCAGATACGCAGTATTTT.

This clone was counted a single time. The chain carries TRBV7-9 and TRBJ1-1; 7 positions match TRBD1. V lost 10 bases and J lost 4; bases outside the gene matches: 6. The CDR3 runs to 12 residues. The germline gives CDR1 SEHNR, CDR2 FQNEAQ (reference sequence). The CDR3, as DNA: TGTGCCACAGAGGGGGCAGGCACTGAAGCTTTCTTT. Its translation is CATEGAGTEAFF.

The chain employs TRBV7-9 and TRBJ1-4; 7 bases agree with TRBD1. Germline trimming cut 5 bases from V and 6 bases from J; bases unmatched to any gene: 6. The length of the CDR3 is 14 residues. The germline CDR1 and CDR2 sequences are SEHNR and FQNEAQ (reference sequence). CDR3 residues: CASSPGQSYEKLFF. CDR3 in DNA: TGTGCCAGCAGCCCGGGACAGTCATATGAAAAACTGTTTTTT.

The chain combines TRBV19 with TRBJ2-1, with no clear D. V gave up 5 bases and J gave up 5 bases, with 10 bases separating them. This CDR3 spans 13 amino acids. Germline V gene lookup returns CDR1 LNHDA and CDR2 SQIVND (reference sequence). CDR3 DNA: TGTGCCAGTAGTCCCAATACCGACAATGAGCAGTTCTTC. It specifies CASSPNTDNEQFF. Complete variable domain (other parts from reference TRBV19 and TRBJ2-1): DGGITQSPKYLFRKEGQNVTLSCEQNLNHDAMYWYRQDPGQGLRLIYYSQIVNDFQKGDIAEGYSVSREKKESFPLTVTSAQKNPTAFYLCASSPNTDNEQFFGPGTRLTVL.

The rearrangement links TRBV6-5 to TRBJ2-3; 8 bases map to TRBD1. CDR1 and CDR2 from the germline V gene are MNHEY and SVGAGI. V shed 5 bases, J shed 11 bases, and the junction held 6 bases outside the gene matches. The CDR3 is made up of 12 amino acids. CDR3 residues: CASSPGQGRQYF. The CDR3 region has the DNA TGTGCCAGCAGTCCTGGACAGGGTAGGCAGTATTTT.

The rearrangement links TRBV5-3 to TRBJ2-7; TRBD2 aligns across 8 bases. TRBV5-3 carries the ORF label, with uncertain function. The CDR3 consists of 16 residues. J was trimmed by 3 bases and V by 3 bases; bases with no gene match: 11. CDR3 nucleotide sequence: TGTGCCAGAAGCTGGCCGGGACTAGGCCGTGACTACGAGCAGTACGTC. Translation: CARSWPGLGRDYEQYV.

This clone was counted once. V is TRBV11-2 and J is TRBJ1-1; tentatively, D is TRBD1 (5 bases). Germline CDR1 SGHAT, CDR2 FQNNGV. The CDR3 length is 13 residues. V lost 1 base and J 4 bases, leaving 7 bases between the germline ends. In DNA, the CDR3 is TGTGCCAGCAGCTTAGCAGGGACCACTGAAGCTTTCTTT. Its translation is CASSLAGTTEAFF.

The chain is built from TRBV6-6 and TRBJ2-1; 11 bases fit TRBD1. Trimming removed 5 bases from V and 9 bases from J; junction bases left unmatched: 9. The CDR3 is 15 residues long. Germline V lookup: CDR1 MNHNY, CDR2 SVGAGI (reference sequence). CDR3 loop: CASSNPGTGGGEQFF. The CDR3 coding sequence is TGTGCCAGCAGTAACCCCGGGACAGGGGGAGGTGAGCAGTTCTTC.

V gene TRBV10-3 combines with J gene TRBJ1-2; D is perhaps TRBD1 (5 bases). V dropped 2 bases and J dropped 4 bases, with 11 bases sitting between them. Germline CDR1 ENHRY, CDR2 SYGVKD. The CDR3 is 14 amino acids. The CDR3 spells CAISERQLFYGYTF. The DNA for the CDR3 is TGTGCCATCAGTGAGCGACAGTTATTCTATGGCTACACCTTC.

The chain is built from TRBV20-1 and TRBJ1-2; no reliable D call. The ends were cut back, 4 bases at V and 5 bases at J, with 8 bases in the middle. This CDR3 contains 11 residues. Germline values: CDR1 DFQATT, CDR2 SNEGSKA (reference sequence). CDR3 protein: CSATSWYGYTF. CDR3 in DNA: TGCAGTGCTACTTCATGGTATGGCTACACCTTC.

J is TRBJ1-6 and V is TRBV7-9; weak D call: TRBD1 (5 bases). CDR3 length: 16 amino acids. Germline V gene data show CDR1 as SEHNR and CDR2 as FQNEAQ (reference sequence). Trimming removed 4 bases at V and 3 bases at J, with 13 bases between. The CDR3 region has the DNA TGTGCCAGCAGCTCCCCCGGGACGGACTATAATTCACCCCTCCACTTT. Translation gives CASSSPGTDYNSPLHF.

The chain links TRBV2 to TRBJ2-5, with D possibly being TRBD1 (6 bases). CDR1 and CDR2 (germline): SNHLY, FYNNEI. The V end lost 6 bases, the J end lost 5 bases, and 19 bases lay between the germline ends. CDR3 size: 15 residues. The CDR3 region has the DNA TGTGCCAGCAGGGAAACCTCAGGGGATCGGGAGACCCAGTACTTC. Translating it yields CASRETSGDRETQYF.

CDR3: CASSFMNTEAFF. The CDR3 nucleotides are TGTGCCAGCAGTTTCATGAACACTGAAGCTTTCTTT. The rearrangement links TRBV28 to TRBJ1-1; D uncertain. The CDR3 length is 12 residues. Germline CDR1 MDHEN, CDR2 SYDVKM. The germline V and J ends were trimmed by 3 bases and 0 bases, with 2 bases remaining between them.

V and J are TRBV6-5 and TRBJ1-6; TRBD1 matches at 7 bases. There are 15 residues in the CDR3. Germline CDR1 and CDR2: MNHEY and SVGAGI. Trimming at V came to 6 bases and at J to 7 bases, leaving 9 bases not matched to a gene. The CDR3 sequence: CASRIQGLQNSPLHF. The CDR3 DNA reads as TGTGCCAGCAGGATACAGGGGCTACAGAATTCACCCCTCCACTTT.

The V and J genes are TRBV18 and TRBJ1-2; 8 nucleotides align to TRBD1. V lost 8 bases and J lost 3; bases outside the gene matches: 5. CDR1 is KGHSH, CDR2 LQKENI, per germline. The CDR3 spans 13 residues. The CDR3: CASQGQDYYGYTF. Written as DNA, the CDR3 is TGTGCCAGCCAGGGACAGGACTACTATGGCTACACCTTC.

DNA for the CDR3: TGTGCCAGCAGTGACACAGGGCTGAACACCGGGGAGCTGTTTTTT. It encodes CASSDTGLNTGELFF. The chain links TRBV6-1 to TRBJ2-2; D is possibly TRBD1 (6 bases). The ends were cut back, 3 bases at V and 1 base at J, with 9 bases in the middle. Germline loops: CDR1 MNHNS, CDR2 SASEGT. The CDR3 has 15 amino acids.

This rearrangement joins TRBV11-2 to TRBJ1-6; D is unclear. CDR1 is SGHAT and CDR2 is FQNNGV in the germline V gene. V shed 0 bases and J shed 10 bases, with 7 bases lying between them. CDR3 size: 13 residues. CDR3 sequence: CASSLDLGSPLHF. The CDR3 DNA sequence: TGTGCCAGCAGCTTAGATCTTGGGTCACCCCTCCACTTT.

J is TRBJ2-3 and V is TRBV5-4; the D gene is possibly TRBD2 (6 bases). The germline CDR1 and CDR2 sequences are SGHNT and YYREEE (reference sequence). The CDR3 extends over 15 amino acids. Trimming removed 4 bases from V and 3 bases from J, with 15 bases in between. The CDR3 DNA sequence: TGTGCCAGCAGCAAGGCCACGGGAGCAACAGATACGCAGTATTTT. It translates to CASSKATGATDTQYF. The whole variable domain, filled in from reference TRBV5-4 and TRBJ2-3, reads ETGVTQSPTHLIKTRGQQVTLRCSSQSGHNTVSWYQQALGQGPQFIFQYYREEENGRGNFPPRFSGLQFPNYSSELNVNALELDDSALYLCASSKATGATDTQYFGPGTRLTVL.

This clone occurred a few times. The chain uses TRBV7-2 and TRBJ2-1; TRBD1 might be the D (6 bases). The V and J ends lost 7 bases and 9 bases respectively, with 25 bases between them. This CDR3 is 16 amino acids long. Per the germline V gene, CDR1 is SGHTA and CDR2 is FQGNSA. In DNA form, the CDR3 reads TGTGCCAGCACTAATTACTTACAGGGTAGTTTGGGTGAGCAGTTCTTC. Its translation is CASTNYLQGSLGEQFF.

V is TRBV28 and J is TRBJ1-3; perhaps TRBD1 as D (6 bases). The CDR3 is 15 residues long. CDR1 is MDHEN and CDR2 is SYDVKM in the germline V gene. V gave up 7 bases and J gave up 4 bases, with 17 bases separating them. The CDR3 loop reads CASTEPGAGGNTIYF. CDR3 DNA sequence: TGTGCCAGCACCGAACCGGGGGCAGGGGGAAACACCATATATTTT. The complete variable domain, with remaining parts taken from reference TRBV28 and TRBJ1-3, reads DVKVTQSSRYLVKRTGEKVFLECVQDMDHENMFWYRQDPGLGLRLIYFSYDVKMKEKGDIPEGYSVSREKKERFSLILESASTNQTSMYLCASTEPGAGGNTIYFGEGSWLTVV.

This clone was seen once. The chain uses TRBV4-1 and TRBJ1-1; a weak D match, TRBD1 (6 bases). This CDR3 comprises 15 residues. Germline V gives CDR1 MGHRA, CDR2 YSYEKL. Trimming shortened V by 2 bases and J by 0 bases, and 10 bases separated the two germline ends. The CDR3 here is CASSQTDRLNTEAFF. CDR3 nucleotides: TGCGCCAGCAGCCAAACGGACAGATTGAACACTGAAGCTTTCTTT.

This chain links TRBV9 with TRBJ2-1; no reliable D call. The CDR3 consists of 15 residues. Trimming left V 3 bases short and J 3 bases short, with 13 bases between. Germline-derived CDR1 and CDR2 are SGDLS and YYNGEE. CDR3 coding DNA: TGTGCCAGCAGCGCCACCCCGCTCATCTACAATGAGCAGTTCTTC. This gives the protein CASSATPLIYNEQFF.

This chain connects TRBV5-6 to TRBJ2-3; 12 nucleotides match TRBD2. From germline, CDR1 is SGHDT and CDR2 YYEEEE. This CDR3 spans 16 amino acids. V shed 2 bases and J 0 bases; nucleotides not matched to a gene: 1. CDR3 nucleotide sequence: TGTGCCAGCAGCTTCCTAGCGGGGGGGAGCACAGATACGCAGTATTTT. Encoded protein: CASSFLAGGSTDTQYF. Filled out from reference TRBV5-6 and TRBJ2-3, the complete variable domain reads DAGVTQSPTHLIKTRGQQVTLRCSPKSGHDTVSWYQQALGQGPQFIFQYYEEEERQRGNFPDRFSGHQFPNYSSELNVNALLLGDSALYLCASSFLAGGSTDTQYFGPGTRLTVL.

The J gene is TRBJ1-2, the V gene TRBV4-2; the match to TRBD1 covers 9 bases. The CDR3 covers 16 residues. Looked up from germline, CDR1 is LGHNA and CDR2 is YNFKEQ. Unmatched junction bases numbered 9, after V lost 1 base and J lost 6 bases. The CDR3: CASSQVPGQGFDGYTF. The CDR3 DNA reads as TGTGCCAGCAGCCAAGTCCCCGGACAGGGGTTCGATGGCTACACCTTC.

The V and J genes are TRBV9 and TRBJ2-1, with 7 bases aligning to TRBD2. The length of the CDR3 is 16 residues. J was trimmed by 3 bases and V by 0 bases; bases with no gene match: 6. CDR1 and CDR2 from the germline V gene are SGDLS and YYNGEE. The CDR3 bases are TGTGCCAGCAGCGTAGAGGGCGGGAGTCTCTACAATGAGCAGTTCTTC. Translation gives CASSVEGGSLYNEQFF.

The J gene is TRBJ1-6, the V gene TRBV11-2; D not resolved. This CDR3 has 17 residues. Trimming took 5 bases from V and 0 from J, leaving 14 bases between them. The V gene's germline CDR1 is SGHAT and CDR2 FQNNGV. CDR3 in amino acids: CASSPRPTSSYNSPLHF. The DNA for the CDR3 is TGTGCCAGCAGCCCGCGACCGACGAGCTCCTATAATTCACCCCTCCACTTT. The variable domain in full, with the rest retrieved from reference TRBV11-2 and TRBJ1-6, is EAGVAQSPRYKIIEKRQSVAFWCNPISGHATLYWYQQILGQGPKLLIQFQNNGVVDDSQLPKDRFSAERLKGVDSTLKIQPAKLEDSAVYLCASSPRPTSSYNSPLHFGNGTRLTVT.